Below are 19 T cell receptor beta chains sequenced from a single sample in a study of cytomegalovirus exposure and HLA in healthy donors. 60 Vbeta and 13 Jbeta primers were used in PCR. Profiled with immunoSEQ multiplex PCR; TCRdb holds only in-frame clones, not every one. Of some 120,000 clones listed, roughly 80% are singletons. The sample consisted of PBMCs. The receptors come from a man aged 25 to 40 in good health and CMV-seronegative.

The V and J genes are TRBV4-1 and TRBJ2-3; D is unclear. V lost 0 bases and J 2 bases, leaving 6 bases between the germline ends. This CDR3 region has 14 residues. Germline assignment: CDR1 MGHRA and CDR2 YSYEKL. The CDR3 loop is CASSQDDTTDTQYF. The CDR3 DNA reads as TGCGCCAGCAGCCAAGACGACACCACAGATACGCAGTATTTT.

The sample holds a few counts of this clone. The chain is built from TRBV30 and TRBJ1-2; 7 bases are a match to TRBD1. Trimming cost V 2 bases and J 8 bases; bases outside gene matches: 5. Germline V gene data show CDR1 as GTSNPN and CDR2 as SVGIG (reference sequence). This CDR3 comprises 12 residues. In nucleotides, the CDR3 is TGTGCCTGGAGTCTAGGGGGCGGAGGCTACACCTTC. It codes for CAWSLGGGGYTF.

The chain recombines TRBV28 with TRBJ1-1; 8 nucleotides agree with TRBD1. The CDR3 length is 15 residues. Germline V gene data show CDR1 as MDHEN and CDR2 as SYDVKM. After removal of 9 bases from V and 1 base from J, the junction contained 10 bases not matched to a gene. The CDR3, as DNA: TGTGCCAGTTCATTTATGGGGACAGGGAACACTGAAGCTTTCTTT. Residues: CASSFMGTGNTEAFF.

V is TRBV5-5 and J is TRBJ2-7, with a tentative D call TRBD1 (5 bases). The CDR3 contains 13 residues. The germline CDR1 and CDR2 sequences are SGHKS and YYEKEE (reference sequence). Trimming removed 2 bases from V and 3 bases from J, with 9 bases in between. The DNA for the CDR3 is TGTGCCAGCAGCTTAGGGGATTTCTACGAGCAGTACTTC. Its protein product is CASSLGDFYEQYF.

The CDR3 region has the DNA TGTGCCAGCAGCGCATTAGGGACTAGCGGGGGGGAAGGGAAAGAGACCCAGTACTTC. Amino acids: CASSALGTSGGEGKETQYF. The rearrangement joins TRBV5-6 to TRBJ2-5; 16 bases align to TRBD2. V shed 4 bases and J 3 bases; nucleotides not matched to a gene: 12. Germline V lookup: CDR1 SGHDT, CDR2 YYEEEE. This CDR3 spans 19 amino acids.

This rearrangement joins TRBV27 to TRBJ1-5, with 10 bases aligning to TRBD1. CDR3 size: 15 residues. The germline gives CDR1 MNHEY, CDR2 SMNVEV (reference sequence). Germline trimming cut 6 bases from V and 2 bases from J; bases unmatched to any gene: 4. In DNA, the CDR3 is TGTGCCAGCAGCCACGGGACAGGGGGCAATCAGCCCCAGCATTTT. Its protein product is CASSHGTGGNQPQHF.

The CDR3 nucleotides are TGCGCCAGCAGCTTGCGACAGACGAACTATGGCTACACCTTC. Its translation: CASSLRQTNYGYTF. The rearrangement joins TRBV5-1 to TRBJ1-2; D might be TRBD1 (5 bases). The V end lost 1 base, the J end lost 2 bases, and 9 bases lay between the germline ends. The germline V gene has CDR1 SGHRS and CDR2 YFSETQ. The CDR3 covers 14 residues.

The chain carries TRBV27 and TRBJ2-6, with 8 bases fitting TRBD1. With V trimmed by 5 bases and J by 2 bases, 2 bases remained unmatched. The CDR3 totals 15 residues. Looked up from germline, CDR1 is MNHEY and CDR2 is SMNVEV (reference sequence). The CDR3 nucleotides are TGTGCCAGCAGTGCGACAGGGGCTGGGGCCAACGTCCTGACTTTC. Its protein is CASSATGAGANVLTF.

V is TRBV5-6 and J is TRBJ1-5; D remains unclear. Per the germline V gene, CDR1 is SGHDT and CDR2 is YYEEEE. This CDR3 is 13 amino acids long. Trimming took 4 bases from V and 1 from J, leaving 6 bases between them. CDR3: CASSSHSNQPQHF. DNA of the CDR3: TGTGCCAGCAGCAGCCACAGCAATCAGCCCCAGCATTTT.

The chain has TRBV28 and TRBJ2-5, with 12 nucleotides matching TRBD2. The germline V gene has CDR1 MDHEN and CDR2 SYDVKM. V shed 6 bases, J shed 4 bases, and the junction held 12 bases outside the gene matches. The CDR3 sequence is 17 residues long. The CDR3 is CASRGRTSGIWGETQYF. CDR3 coding DNA: TGTGCCAGCAGGGGGAGGACTAGCGGGATCTGGGGAGAGACCCAGTACTTC.

This chain uses TRBV29-1 with TRBJ2-2; unclear D gene. The CDR3 extends over 13 amino acids. The germline gives CDR1 SQVTM, CDR2 ANQGSEA. Trimming took off 3 bases at V and 1 base at J, with 6 bases between the two ends. The CDR3 DNA reads as TGCAGCGTTGATGGCGGGAACACCGGGGAGCTGTTTTTT. Its protein product is CSVDGGNTGELFF.

The chain combines TRBV28 with TRBJ1-6; D remains ambiguous. Trimming removed 5 bases from V and 0 bases from J, with 8 bases in between. The CDR3 covers 15 residues. The germline V gene has CDR1 MDHEN and CDR2 SYDVKM. The CDR3 here is CASSRRSSYNSPLHF. In DNA form, the CDR3 reads TGTGCCAGCAGTCGGAGAAGCTCCTATAATTCACCCCTCCACTTT.

This clone was seen only once. This sequence joins TRBV9 and TRBJ1-1; D is unresolved. CDR1 is SGDLS and CDR2 is YYNGEE in the germline V gene. Trimming took 0 bases from V and 0 from J, leaving 6 bases between them. There are 14 residues in the CDR3. The CDR3 reads CASSVEAMNTEAFF. CDR3 coding DNA: TGTGCCAGCAGCGTAGAAGCAATGAACACTGAAGCTTTCTTT.

The rearrangement links TRBV19 to TRBJ1-2; D gene uncertain. The CDR3 runs 15 residues. Germline V CDR1 and CDR2: LNHDA, SQIVND (reference sequence). V was trimmed by 6 bases and J by 1 base, leaving 15 bases between them. The CDR3 sequence: CASRTREQINYGYTF. The CDR3 coding sequence is TGTGCCAGTAGAACACGGGAGCAAATTAACTATGGCTACACCTTC.

The V gene is TRBV27, the J gene TRBJ1-1; a possible D gene is TRBD1 (5 bases). The germline V gene has CDR1 MNHEY and CDR2 SMNVEV (reference sequence). Trimming pared 6 bases from V and 3 bases from J, leaving 20 bases between. The CDR3 totals 16 residues. The CDR3 DNA reads TGTGCCAGCAGCCCGACTAGGGGAGAGTCCTACACTGAAGCTTTCTTT. Protein: CASSPTRGESYTEAFF.

The chain couples TRBV20-1 to TRBJ2-7; D remains ambiguous. The CDR3 runs to 11 residues. The V gene's germline CDR1 is DFQATT and CDR2 SNEGSKA (reference sequence). Here the CDR3 reads CSTGLLYEQYF. The CDR3 DNA reads as TGCAGCACCGGTCTACTCTACGAGCAGTACTTC.

This chain links TRBV18 with TRBJ2-2; 7 bases match TRBD1. Trimming cost V 1 base and J 0 bases; bases outside gene matches: 2. The length of the CDR3 is 16 residues. Germline V gives CDR1 KGHSH, CDR2 LQKENI. The CDR3 protein is CASSPQTGTNTGELFF. The CDR3 bases are TGTGCCAGCTCACCACAGACAGGGACGAACACCGGGGAGCTGTTTTTT.

This chain connects TRBV7-2 to TRBJ1-4; D gene uncertain. The CDR3 is made up of 15 amino acids. V was cut by 2 bases and J by 4 bases, with 11 bases left in between. The germline gives CDR1 SGHTA, CDR2 FQGNSA. Here the CDR3 DNA reads TGTGCCAGCAGCTTACCCCCCCTAAATAATGAAAAACTGTTTTTT. As protein: CASSLPPLNNEKLFF.

This sequence joins TRBV7-9 and TRBJ2-5, with D possibly being TRBD1 (6 bases). This CDR3 spans 15 amino acids. Looked up from germline, CDR1 is SEHNR and CDR2 is FQNEAQ (reference sequence). V gave up 3 bases and J gave up 1 base, with 12 bases separating them. The CDR3 loop is CASSFSRTAQETQYF. The CDR3, as DNA: TGTGCCAGCAGCTTTAGTCGGACAGCCCAAGAGACCCAGTACTTC.